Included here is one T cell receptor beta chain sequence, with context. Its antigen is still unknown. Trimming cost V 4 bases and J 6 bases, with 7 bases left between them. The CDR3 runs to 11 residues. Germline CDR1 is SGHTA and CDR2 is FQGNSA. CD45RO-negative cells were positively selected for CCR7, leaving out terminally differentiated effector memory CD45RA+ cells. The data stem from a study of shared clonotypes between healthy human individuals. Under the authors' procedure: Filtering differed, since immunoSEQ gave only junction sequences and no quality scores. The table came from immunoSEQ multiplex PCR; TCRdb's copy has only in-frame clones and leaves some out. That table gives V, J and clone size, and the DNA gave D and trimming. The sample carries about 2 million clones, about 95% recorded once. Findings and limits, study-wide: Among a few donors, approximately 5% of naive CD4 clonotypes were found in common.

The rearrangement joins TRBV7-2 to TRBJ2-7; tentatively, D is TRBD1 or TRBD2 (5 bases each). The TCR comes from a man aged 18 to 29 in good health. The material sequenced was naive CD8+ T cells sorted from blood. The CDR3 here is CASSSGREQYF. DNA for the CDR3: TGTGCCAGCAGCTCGGGACGCGAGCAGTACTTC.